These T cell receptor beta chains were read from a single sample in a study of breast tumors, draining lymph nodes, adjacent tissues. A single record per CDR3 protein comes from TCRdb applying MiXCR to the multiplex PCR reads. The table lists roughly 80,000 distinct CDR3 sequences, around 20% of them singletons, with 2% to 2.5% in the top ten. The sequenced sample consisted of axillary lymph node tissue. The origin of the receptors is a female donor with breast cancer. Some clones in this sample may be carry-over from other donors' samples. CDR3s include the opening cysteine and the closing phenylalanine or tryptophan. A D gene is named only where the DNA matches it firmly. Clone size is given for some rows only: seen once, a few or many times, or a class if the clone is expanded.

j_gene	abundance	v_gene	d_gene	CDR3nt	CDR3aa
TRBJ2-1	many	TRBV12-3/TRBV12-4	.	TGTGCCAGCAGCCCGATGAGCTCCTACAATGAGCAGTTCTTC	CASSPMSSYNEQFF
TRBJ2-5	few	TRBV7-2	.	TGTGCCAGCAGCCGCTCGGGCGCCCTCCGAGAGACCCAGTACTTC	CASSRSGALRETQYF
TRBJ1-5	.	TRBV28	TRBD1	TGTGCCAGCAGTTTAGCGGACAGGGGGCCGAATCAGCCCCAGCATTTT	CASSLADRGPNQPQHF
TRBJ2-7	.	TRBV5-1	TRBD1	TGCGCCAGCAGCTTGGCCTGGGCAGGGGGCGGCGAGCAGTACTTC	CASSLAWAGGGEQYF
TRBJ2-1	many	TRBV7-8	TRBD2	TGTGCCAGCAGCTTGACTAGCGGGAGGCCCCGGAACAATGAGCAGTTCTTC	CASSLTSGRPRNNEQFF
TRBJ1-1	.	TRBV7-6	.	TGTGCCAGCAGGGAGGGAGTAAACACTGAAGCTTTCTTT	CASREGVNTEAFF
TRBJ1-5	many	TRBV6-1	TRBD1	TGTGCCAGCAGATGGACAGGGGATGGCAATCAGCCCCAGCATTTT	CASRWTGDGNQPQHF
TRBJ2-1	many	TRBV6-5	.	TGTGCCAGCAGTTCAAACAATGAGCAGTTCTTC	CASSSNNEQFF
TRBJ2-7	many	TRBV9	.	TGTGCCAGCAGCCTGGGGGCACAGGGATTTGTTGAGCAGTACTTC	CASSLGAQGFVEQYF
TRBJ1-2	many	TRBV7-9	.	TGTGCCAGCAGCCCCCCCGGGGACCAATATGGCTACACCTTC	CASSPPGDQYGYTF
TRBJ1-4	many	TRBV19	.	TGTGCCAGTAGTATAAGGGACATATCGGCAACTAATGAAAAACTGTTTTTT	CASSIRDISATNEKLFF
TRBJ2-5	many	TRBV7-2	TRBD2	TGTGCCAGCAGCTGGGTAGCGGGAGTTGAGGAGACCCAGTACTTC	CASSWVAGVEETQYF
TRBJ1-6	many	TRBV20-1	TRBD1	TGCAGTGCTAGAGATACGGGACAGGGGGCTAATTCACCCCTCCACTTT	CSARDTGQGANSPLHF
TRBJ1-4	many	TRBV12-3/TRBV12-4	.	TGTGCCAGCAGTTTAGAGACAACTAATGAAAAACTGTTTTTT	CASSLETTNEKLFF
TRBJ2-7	many	TRBV5-1	TRBD1	TGCGCCAGCAGCTTGATACAGGGGTTTGACGAGCAGTACTTC	CASSLIQGFDEQYF
TRBJ2-5	many	TRBV2	.	TGTGCCAGCAGTGTAAAAGAGACCCAGTACTTC	CASSVKETQYF
TRBJ2-3	many	TRBV7-9	.	TGTGCCAGCAGCTTAGTTCTGAACACAGATACGCAGTATTTT	CASSLVLNTDTQYF
TRBJ2-5	.	TRBV7-2	TRBD2	TGTGCCAGCAGCTTAGCGGTCACTAGCGGGAGTGGGACCCAGTACTTC	CASSLAVTSGSGTQYF
TRBJ2-4	few	TRBV15	.	TGTGCCACCAGCAGAGAGACCGTAGCTGAACTAGCCAAAAACATTCAGTACTTC	CATSRETVAELAKNIQYF
TRBJ2-3	few	TRBV5-4	.	TGTGCCAGCAGCTTGGATACCACAGATACGCAGTATTTT	CASSLDTTDTQYF
TRBJ2-2	few	TRBV5-1	TRBD2	TGCGCCAGCAGCTTGGACCCCGGGACTAGCGGGAATTTGGCCGGGGAGCTGTTTTTT	CASSLDPGTSGNLAGELFF
TRBJ1-4	many	TRBV5-8	.	TGTGCCAGCAGCTTGGGTGCGACAGGCAATGAAAAACTGTTTTTT	CASSLGATGNEKLFF
TRBJ1-6	medium-sized	TRBV4-3	.	TGCGCCAGCAGCCAAGGACAGCGTAATTCACCCCTCCACTTT	CASSQGQRNSPLHF
TRBJ2-3	few	TRBV7-9	.	TGTGCCAGCAGCTTATTAGGAGGGGGCGCGACAGATACGCAGTATTTT	CASSLLGGGATDTQYF
TRBJ2-1	.	TRBV4-3	.	TGCGCCAGCAGCCAAGGGGGGCATAATGAGCAGTTCTTC	CASSQGGHNEQFF
TRBJ2-7	many	TRBV7-9	TRBD2	TGTGCCAGCAGTCATAGCGGGAGGGGTGTGGGGGAGCAGTACTTC	CASSHSGRGVGEQYF
TRBJ2-2	.	TRBV3-1	TRBD1	TGTGCCAGCAGCCAAGCAGGGGGCACCGGGGAGCTGTTTTTT	CASSQAGGTGELFF
TRBJ1-2	many	TRBV19	.	TGTGCCAGCAGGGAAGGCTATGGCTACACCTTC	CASREGYGYTF
TRBJ1-5	.	TRBV3-1	.	TGTGCCAGCAGCCCCACGCCGGGTCAGCCCCAGCATTTT	CASSPTPGQPQHF
TRBJ2-2	.	TRBV28	TRBD1	TGTGCCAGCAGTTCGGCCCGGACAGGGAACACCGGGGAGCTGTTTTTT	CASSSARTGNTGELFF
TRBJ2-1	many	TRBV19	TRBD2	TGTGCCAGTAGTACCCAGACTAGCGGGAGGGTCTACAATGAGCAGTTCTTC	CASSTQTSGRVYNEQFF
TRBJ2-1	many	TRBV5-1	TRBD2	TGCGCCAGCAGCTTTAGCGGGGATTACAATGAGCAGTTCTTC	CASSFSGDYNEQFF
TRBJ2-5	many	TRBV11-3	TRBD2	TGTGCCAGCAGCTTAGATCGGCCCCCCCTAGCGGGAGTACGAGAGACCCAGTACTTC	CASSLDRPPLAGVRETQYF
TRBJ2-4	few	TRBV2	.	TGTGCCAGCAGTGTTGTGCTCGTCGCCAAAAACATTCAGTACTTC	CASSVVLVAKNIQYF
TRBJ1-6	few	TRBV4-3	.	TGCGCCAGCAGCCAAGACCCGGAGAATTCACCCCTCCACTTT	CASSQDPENSPLHF
TRBJ2-7	many	TRBV3-1	TRBD2	TGTGCCAGCAGCCAAGGACTAGCGGGAGTGAACGAGCAGTACTTC	CASSQGLAGVNEQYF
TRBJ1-5	.	TRBV28	.	TGTGCCAGCTGGGGGCAGGGGCTCTATCAGCCCCAGCATTTT	CASWGQGLYQPQHF
TRBJ2-5	many	TRBV5-8	.	TGTGCCAGCAGCTCTTTCGGGACACGACAAGAGACCCAGTACTTC	CASSSFGTRQETQYF
TRBJ1-2	.	TRBV28	.	TGTGCCAGCAGTATGGGACATATCAACTATGGCTACACCTTC	CASSMGHINYGYTF
TRBJ2-1	many	TRBV20-1	TRBD2	TGCAGTGCAACCGGACTAGCAAGGACCTACAATGAGCAGTTCTTC	CSATGLARTYNEQFF
TRBJ2-7	many	TRBV5-5	TRBD1	TGTGCCAGCAGCTTACCTCCCGGGACAGGCGAGCAGTACTTC	CASSLPPGTGEQYF
TRBJ2-2	few	TRBV19	TRBD1	TGTGCCTCCAACCCGGGACAGGGATCAAGCGGGGAGCTGTTTTTT	CASNPGQGSSGELFF
TRBJ1-5	.	TRBV19	TRBD1	TGTGCCAGTGAACCCTCGACAGGGAAGCAGCGCCAGCATTTT	CASEPSTGKQRQHF
TRBJ2-1	few	TRBV3-1	.	TGTGCCAGCAGCCAAGTAGTCAATGAGCAGTTCTTC	CASSQVVNEQFF
TRBJ1-5	few	TRBV4-2	.	TGTGCCAGCAGCCAAGCCCTAAATCAGCCCCAGCATTTT	CASSQALNQPQHF
TRBJ2-5	once	TRBV28	.	TGTGCCAGCAGGCCGGGACTCCAAGAGACCCAGTACTTC	CASRPGLQETQYF
TRBJ2-1	many	TRBV11-1	.	TGTGCCAGCAGCTGGGTGGGGAGCTCCTACAATGAGCAGTTCTTC	CASSWVGSSYNEQFF
TRBJ2-7	many	TRBV27	TRBD2	TGTGCCAGCAGTTTAAAGGCTAGCGGGAGCTACGAGCAGTACTTC	CASSLKASGSYEQYF
TRBJ1-3	many	TRBV12-3/TRBV12-4	TRBD1	TGTGCCAGCAGCAGAGGTGGGACAGCCCAAATCTCTGGAAACACCATATATTTT	CASSRGGTAQISGNTIYF
TRBJ2-7	many	TRBV25-1	.	TGTGCCAGCAGTGAATTCGGGCAGAACTACGAGCAGTACTTC	CASSEFGQNYEQYF
TRBJ2-5	many	TRBV4-2	.	TGTGCCAGCAGCCCACAGGGTCGGGTGACCCAGTACTTC	CASSPQGRVTQYF
TRBJ2-7	many	TRBV2	.	TGTGCCAGCAAAGGGGGTGCATCCTACGAGCAGTACTTC	CASKGGASYEQYF
TRBJ2-2	many	TRBV9	.	TGTGCCAGCAGCGTAGCTCCTGTGGGGAGGTCGAACACCGGGGAGCTGTTTTTT	CASSVAPVGRSNTGELFF
TRBJ2-7	many	TRBV6-2/TRBV6-3	.	TGTGCCAGCGGATCCGGGACATTCCCCTACGAGCAGTACTTC	CASGSGTFPYEQYF
TRBJ1-3	once	TRBV6-5	.	TGTGCCGAATATGAGGGCGGAAGCTCTGGAAACACCATATACTTT	CAEYEGGSSGNTIYF